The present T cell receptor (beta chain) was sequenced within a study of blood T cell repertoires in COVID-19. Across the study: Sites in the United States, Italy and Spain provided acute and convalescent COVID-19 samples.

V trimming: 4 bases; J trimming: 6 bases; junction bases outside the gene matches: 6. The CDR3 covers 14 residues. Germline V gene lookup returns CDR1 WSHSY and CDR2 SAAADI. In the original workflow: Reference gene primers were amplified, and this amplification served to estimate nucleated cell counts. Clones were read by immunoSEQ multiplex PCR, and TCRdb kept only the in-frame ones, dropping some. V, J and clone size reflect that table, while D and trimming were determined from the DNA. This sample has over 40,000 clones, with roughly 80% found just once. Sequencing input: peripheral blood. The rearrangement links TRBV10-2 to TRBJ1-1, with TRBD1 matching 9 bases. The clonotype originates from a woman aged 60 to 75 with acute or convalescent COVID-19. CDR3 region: CASSGRDREAEAFF. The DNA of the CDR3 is TGCGCCAGCAGTGGCCGGGACAGGGAAGCTGAAGCTTTCTTT.